A selection of T cell receptor beta chains follows, all from one sample in a study of blood T cell repertoires in COVID-19. Only in-frame clones appear in the TCRdb table, and some are missing; sequencing was by immunoSEQ multiplex PCR. The table lists roughly 200,000 clones, about 85% of them singletons. The sequenced material came from peripheral blood. The receptors come from a woman aged 60-70 years with acute or convalescent COVID-19. The CDR3 runs from the conserved cysteine through the conserved F or W. Fields, in order: J gene, D gene, CDR3 length, clone size, V gene, CDR3 DNA, CDR3 protein. D genes are given only for firm matches. Part of the rows lack a size; the others show once, few, many or a class for expanded clones.

TRBJ1-2,TRBD1,15,.,TRBV6-5,TGTGCCAGCAGCCAAGACTCCGGGACAGGATATGGCTACACCTTC,CASSQDSGTGYGYTF
TRBJ1-5,TRBD1,15,.,TRBV5-4,TGTGCCAGCAGCTTGGACAGGGGGCTCGATCAGCCCCAGCATTTT,CASSLDRGLDQPQHF
TRBJ1-4,.,12,.,TRBV12-3/TRBV12-4,TGTGCCAGCAGCCCTGACAGGTCTAAACTGTTTTTT,CASSPDRSKLFF
TRBJ1-2,.,13,.,TRBV15,TGTGCCACTTCCAGGGGAAGCAACTATGGCTACACCTTC,CATSRGSNYGYTF
TRBJ2-3,.,13,.,TRBV5-1,TGCGCCAGCAGCTTGGGAGGGCGTGATACGCAGTATTTT,CASSLGGRDTQYF
TRBJ1-1,.,13,.,TRBV3-1/TRBV3-2,TGTGCCAGCAGCCAAGTTTCAGGGCGCCGAGCTTTCTTT,CASSQVSGRRAFF
TRBJ2-4,.,17,.,TRBV19,TGTGCCAGTAGTATGAGGGGGATGATCGTTGACAAAAACATTCAGTACTTC,CASSMRGMIVDKNIQYF
TRBJ2-2,.,18,.,TRBV30,TGTGCCTGGAGTTTCGGGTTTTCCGGGACATTGAACACCGGGGAGCTGTTTTTT,CAWSFGFSGTLNTGELFF
TRBJ2-7,.,15,.,TRBV28,TGTGCCAGCAGTTTATGGGGTAGCGGATCCTACGAGCAGTACTTC,CASSLWGSGSYEQYF
TRBJ1-1,TRBD1,14,few,TRBV12-5,TGTGCTAGTGGTCATAACACAGGGGACACTGAAGCTTTCTTT,CASGHNTGDTEAFF
TRBJ1-2,.,12,.,TRBV28,TGTGCCAGCAGTTTAGCAGACTATGGCTACACCTTC,CASSLADYGYTF
TRBJ1-2,.,14,once,TRBV24-1,TGTGCCACCAGTGATTTGGGCTCGAACTATGGCTACACCTTC,CATSDLGSNYGYTF
TRBJ1-4,.,14,few,TRBV3-1/TRBV3-2,TGTGCCAGCAGCCAAGACTGGGCCAAGGGGAAACTGTTTTTT,CASSQDWAKGKLFF
TRBJ2-2,.,19,.,TRBV21-1,TGTGCCAGCAGCAAAGGGAGTAGTTTAGCGGGAGTGGGGACCGGGGAGCTGTTTTTT,CASSKGSSLAGVGTGELFF
TRBJ1-3,.,12,.,TRBV2,TGTGCCAGCAGTGTTGAGGTAGACACCATATATTTT,CASSVEVDTIYF
TRBJ2-7,TRBD2,15,.,TRBV28,TGTGCCAGCAGAATCGGGACTAGCGGGAGCAGGGAGCAGTACTTC,CASRIGTSGSREQYF
TRBJ1-2,.,16,few,TRBV4-1,TGCGCCAGCAGCCAAGATCGAGGGAGTTTGATTTATGGCTACACCTTC,CASSQDRGSLIYGYTF
TRBJ2-5,TRBD1,13,.,TRBV30,TGTGCCTGGAGCGGGGACAGCCAAGAGACCCAGTACTTC,CAWSGDSQETQYF
TRBJ2-1,TRBD2,16,.,TRBV28,TGTGCCAGCAGCCCCTCTAGCGGGAGGTCCTACAATGAGCAGTTCTTC,CASSPSSGRSYNEQFF
TRBJ2-1,.,14,.,TRBV11-3,TGTGCCAGCAGCTTGGCCATCTCCTACAATGAGCAGTTCTTC,CASSLAISYNEQFF
TRBJ1-1,TRBD1,14,.,TRBV30,TGTGCCTACGTGAGGGGGCGAGTGAACACTGAAGCTTTCTTT,CAYVRGRVNTEAFF
TRBJ2-5,.,14,.,TRBV19,TGTGCCAGTAGCGGGAGCCTGATGGGAGAGACCCAGTACTTC,CASSGSLMGETQYF
TRBJ2-4,.,14,.,TRBV7-2,TGTGCCAGCAGCTTAGGGCGCCTAGAGAACATTCAGTACTTC,CASSLGRLENIQYF
TRBJ1-6,TRBD1,14,.,TRBV6-5,TGTGCCAGCAGTCCCACAGGGGTCAATTCACCCCTCCACTTT,CASSPTGVNSPLHF
TRBJ1-2,TRBD1,11,.,TRBV30,TGTGCCTGGGAGGGGGCGCGGGGCTACACCTTC,CAWEGARGYTF
TRBJ2-2,TRBD1,12,.,TRBV6-5,TGTGCCACGATAGGGGGCCCCGGGGAGCTGTTTTTT,CATIGGPGELFF
TRBJ1-2,.,14,.,TRBV9,TGTGCCAGCAACCCCCAATCAGGGAACTATGGCTACACCTTC,CASNPQSGNYGYTF
TRBJ2-7,.,12,.,TRBV10-2,TGCGCCAGCAGTGGATCCGGCTACGAGCAGTACTTC,CASSGSGYEQYF
TRBJ1-5,TRBD1,17,.,TRBV7-8,TGTGCCAGCAGCAATAGGTGGGACAGGGTGGTGAATCAGCCCCAGCATTTT,CASSNRWDRVVNQPQHF
TRBJ1-1,.,11,.,TRBV20-1,TGCAGTGCCCGCGAAGGGACTGCCGCTTTCTTT,CSAREGTAAFF
TRBJ1-2,TRBD1,13,.,TRBV20-1,TGCAGTGCTAGTCCAGGGGGTAACTATGGCTACACCTTC,CSASPGGNYGYTF
TRBJ2-3,.,14,.,TRBV7-9,TGTGCCAGCAGGGATACAGGGTTCACAGATACGCAGTATTTT,CASRDTGFTDTQYF
TRBJ2-1,TRBD2,16,.,TRBV9,TGTGCCAGCAGCGTAAGGGCGGGAGGGACTGGAGATGAGCAGTTCTTC,CASSVRAGGTGDEQFF
TRBJ2-3,TRBD1,15,.,TRBV27,TGTGCCAGCAGTTTAAAGGTGGGGACAGGGAATACGCAGTATTTT,CASSLKVGTGNTQYF
TRBJ2-1,TRBD1,13,.,TRBV12-5,TGTGCTCACTCACCCCCAGGGGGCAATGAGCAGTTCTTC,CAHSPPGGNEQFF
TRBJ1-2,.,17,.,TRBV7-8,TGTGCCAGCAGCTCCTCCCGGATCGGGAGGGGGTACTATGGCTACACCTTC,CASSSSRIGRGYYGYTF
TRBJ1-6,.,14,.,TRBV3-1/TRBV3-2,TGTGCCAGCAGCCCACGACAGGACAATTCACCCCTCCACTTT,CASSPRQDNSPLHF
TRBJ1-4,.,16,.,TRBV3-1/TRBV3-2,TGTGCCAGCAGCCAAGATATCCAGGGTCATAACGAAAAACTGTTTTTT,CASSQDIQGHNEKLFF
TRBJ2-1,TRBD2,15,once,TRBV5-1,TGCGCCAGCAGCCCCAGGGGACTAGCGGACAATGAGCAGTTCTTC,CASSPRGLADNEQFF
TRBJ2-7,.,14,.,TRBV19,TGTGCCAGTAGTCCGCGGACAGTATCCTACGAGCAGTACTTC,CASSPRTVSYEQYF
TRBJ2-2,TRBD1,17,.,TRBV7-6,TGTGCCAGCAGCTTTGCCCCGAGGGGGCCGAACACCGGGGAGCTGTTTTTT,CASSFAPRGPNTGELFF
TRBJ1-6,.,12,.,TRBV18,TGTGCCAGCTCCCCCGGGGATTCACCCCTCCACTTT,CASSPGDSPLHF
TRBJ1-1,.,15,.,TRBV6-5,TGTGCCAGCAGTTACCTCGGGCGGGAGAACACTGAAGCTTTCTTT,CASSYLGRENTEAFF
TRBJ1-6,TRBD1,16,.,TRBV27,TGTGCCAGCAGTTTCGACTGGACAGGGGGCCATTCACCCCTCCACTTT,CASSFDWTGGHSPLHF
TRBJ1-1,TRBD1,14,once,TRBV6-5,TGTGCCAGCAGTTACGACAGGGTGAACACTGAAGCTTTCTTT,CASSYDRVNTEAFF
TRBJ1-2,.,13,.,TRBV28,TGTGCCAGCAGCTCAACAGGGCACTATGGCTACACCTTC,CASSSTGHYGYTF
TRBJ2-3,TRBD2,16,.,TRBV5-1,TGCGCCAGCAGCTTGGCGGCTAGCGGATACACAGATACGCAGTATTTT,CASSLAASGYTDTQYF
TRBJ1-5,.,16,.,TRBV7-6,TGTGCCAGCAGCTCAGGACTGGGGGCGGGCAATCAGCCCCAGCATTTT,CASSSGLGAGNQPQHF
TRBJ2-1,TRBD2,15,.,TRBV25-1,TGTGCCAGCAGTGAATATGGTTCTAGCGGGAATGAGCAGTTCTTC,CASSEYGSSGNEQFF
TRBJ1-6,TRBD1,15,.,TRBV6-5,TGTGCCAGCAGTCTACCGGGACAGGGTTTATCACCCCTCCACTTT,CASSLPGQGLSPLHF
TRBJ1-4,.,13,.,TRBV27,TGTGCCACCAAACGGGGGGCGAGAGAAAAACTGTTTTTT,CATKRGAREKLFF
TRBJ2-1,TRBD2,16,.,TRBV18,TGTGCCAGCTCACCCCCGGGACTAGCGGGAGTCAATGAGCAGTTCTTC,CASSPPGLAGVNEQFF
TRBJ2-1,TRBD2,14,.,TRBV19,TGTGCCAGTAGACGACTAGCGGCCAACAATGAGCAGTTCTTC,CASRRLAANNEQFF